This record looks at one T cell receptor (beta chain) sequence and its context. Using immunoSEQ multiplex PCR, the repertoire was profiled, and TCRdb retains in-frame clones only, with some absent. The sample holds some 170,000 clones, around 80% seen once. V shed 5 bases and J 5 bases; nucleotides not matched to a gene: 11. CDR3 length: 16 amino acids. Germline loops: CDR1 MGHDK, CDR2 SYGVNS. This record comes from a study of blood T cell repertoires in COVID-19. The sequence was collected from a woman between 70 and 85 years old with acute or convalescent COVID-19. Sequencing was done on a sample of peripheral blood. The rearrangement joins TRBV25-1 to TRBJ2-2; 7 bases fit TRBD1. The CDR3, as DNA: TGTGCCAGCAGTCCCCAAAGACAGGGTCGGACCGGGGAGCTGTTTTTT. It yields the protein CASSPQRQGRTGELFF.